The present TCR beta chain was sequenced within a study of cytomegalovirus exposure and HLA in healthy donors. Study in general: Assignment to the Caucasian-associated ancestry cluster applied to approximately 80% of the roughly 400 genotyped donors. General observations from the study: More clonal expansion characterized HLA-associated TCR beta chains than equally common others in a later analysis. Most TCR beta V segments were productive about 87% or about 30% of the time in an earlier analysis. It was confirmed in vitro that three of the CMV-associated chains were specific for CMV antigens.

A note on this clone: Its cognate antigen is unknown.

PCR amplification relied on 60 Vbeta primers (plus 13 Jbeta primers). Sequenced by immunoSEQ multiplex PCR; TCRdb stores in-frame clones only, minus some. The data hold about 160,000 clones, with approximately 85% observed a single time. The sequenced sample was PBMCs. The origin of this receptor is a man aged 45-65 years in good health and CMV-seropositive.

The CDR3 nucleotides are TGTGCCAGCAGCCCCTCGCCAGGGTCCTACAATGAGCAGTTCTTC. The encoded protein is CASSPSPGSYNEQFF. The V and J genes are TRBV7-3 and TRBJ2-1; perhaps TRBD1 as D (5 bases). Germline V lookup: CDR1 SGHTA, CDR2 FQGTGA. The CDR3 runs 15 residues. The V end lost 5 bases, the J end lost 1 base, and 12 bases lay between the germline ends.